What follows are 2 T cell receptor beta chains derived from one specimen sequenced in a study of blood T cell repertoires in COVID-19 (dated by TCRdb to about 2020). Library creation used the immunoSEQ multiplex PCR assay. TCRdb took this table from immuneACCESS and kept in-frame rearrangements with V and J called. Such tables lack part of the clones; where checked against another copy, unresolved V genes explain under half of the gap, and the rest is unexplained. This sample gives nearly 45,000 clones in total; over 75% of them show up just once. Over 12% of the sample belongs to the ten largest clones. What was sequenced was peripheral blood. The receptor source for this set is a human donor in a cohort sampled during active COVID-19.

The rearrangement links TRBV18 to TRBJ2-2; D might be TRBD2 (6 bases). With 6 bases removed from V and 2 bases from J, the gap between germline ends came to 16 bases. Germline CDR1 is KGHSH and CDR2 is LQKENI. This CDR3 contains 16 residues. CDR3 coding DNA: TGTGCCAGCTCTCGGAGGGAGGAAATTAACACCGGGGAGCTGTTTTTT. Protein product: CASSRREEINTGELFF.

The chain has TRBV19 and TRBJ2-7; 11 nucleotides line up with TRBD1. Trimming at V came to 5 bases and at J to 4 bases, leaving 7 bases not matched to a gene. Germline V CDR1 and CDR2: LNHDA, SQIVND (reference sequence). CDR3 length: 15 residues. The CDR3 DNA follows: TGTGCCAGTAGTCCCGGACAGGGGGCTAGGTACGAGCAGTACTTC. It codes for CASSPGQGARYEQYF.